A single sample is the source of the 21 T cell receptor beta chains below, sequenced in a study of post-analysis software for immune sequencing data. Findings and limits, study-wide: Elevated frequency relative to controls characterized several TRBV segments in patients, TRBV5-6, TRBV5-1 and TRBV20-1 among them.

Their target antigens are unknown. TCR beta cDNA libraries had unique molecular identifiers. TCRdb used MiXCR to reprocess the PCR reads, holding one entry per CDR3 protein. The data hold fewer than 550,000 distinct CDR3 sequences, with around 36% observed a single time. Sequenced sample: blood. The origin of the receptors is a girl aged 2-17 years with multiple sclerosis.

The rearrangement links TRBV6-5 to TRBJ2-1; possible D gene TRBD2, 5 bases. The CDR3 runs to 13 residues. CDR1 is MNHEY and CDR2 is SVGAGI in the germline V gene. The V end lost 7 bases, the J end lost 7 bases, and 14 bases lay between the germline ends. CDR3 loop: CASKNLAVNEQFF. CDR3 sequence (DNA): TGTGCCAGCAAGAATCTAGCAGTGAATGAGCAGTTCTTC.

The CDR3 sequence: CASSSQSSLGDNEQFF. The CDR3 region has the DNA TGCGCCAGCAGCTCGCAGTCCTCACTTGGAGACAATGAGCAGTTCTTC. The V call is TRBV5-1, the J call TRBJ2-1; no firm D call. This CDR3 region has 16 residues. CDR1 is SGHRS, CDR2 YFSETQ, per germline. V was shortened by 3 bases and J by 5 bases, with 18 bases between the two germline ends.

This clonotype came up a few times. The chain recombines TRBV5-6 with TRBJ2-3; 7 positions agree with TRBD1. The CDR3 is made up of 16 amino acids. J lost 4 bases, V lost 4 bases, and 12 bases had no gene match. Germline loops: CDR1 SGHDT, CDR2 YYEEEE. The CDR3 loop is CASSTRDRIISDTQYF. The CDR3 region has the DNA TGTGCCAGCAGCACCCGGGACAGAATTATTTCAGATACGCAGTATTTT.

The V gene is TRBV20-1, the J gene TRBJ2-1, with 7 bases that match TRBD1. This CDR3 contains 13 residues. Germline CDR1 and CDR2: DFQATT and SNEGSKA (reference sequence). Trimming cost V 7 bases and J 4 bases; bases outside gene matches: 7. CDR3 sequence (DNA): TGCAGTGTCCGAGACAGGGCATACAATGAGCAGTTCTTC. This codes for CSVRDRAYNEQFF.

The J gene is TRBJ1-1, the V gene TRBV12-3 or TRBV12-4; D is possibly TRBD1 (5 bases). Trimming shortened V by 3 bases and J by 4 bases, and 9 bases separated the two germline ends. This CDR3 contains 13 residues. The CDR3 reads CASSFGGITEAFF. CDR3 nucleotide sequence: TGTGCCAGCAGTTTTGGGGGAATCACTGAAGCTTTCTTT.

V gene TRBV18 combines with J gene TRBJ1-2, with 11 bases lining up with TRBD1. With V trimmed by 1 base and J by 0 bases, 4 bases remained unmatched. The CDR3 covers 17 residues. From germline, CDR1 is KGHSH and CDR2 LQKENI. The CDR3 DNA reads TGTGCCAGCTCACCACTTGGACAGGGGGCGCCTAACTATGGCTACACCTTC. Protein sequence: CASSPLGQGAPNYGYTF.

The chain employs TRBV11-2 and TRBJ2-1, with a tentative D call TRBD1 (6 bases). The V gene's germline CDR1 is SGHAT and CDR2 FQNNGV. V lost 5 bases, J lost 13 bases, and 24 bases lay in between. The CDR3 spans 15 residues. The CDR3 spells CASSVGTQIEETQFF. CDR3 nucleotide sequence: TGTGCCAGCAGCGTCGGGACACAGATAGAAGAGACCCAGTTCTTC.

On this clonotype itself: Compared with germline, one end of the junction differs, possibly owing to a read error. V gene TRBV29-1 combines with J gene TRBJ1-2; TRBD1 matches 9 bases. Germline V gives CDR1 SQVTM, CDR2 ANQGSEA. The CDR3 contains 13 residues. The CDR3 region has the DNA TGCAGCGGAACAGGGGGCTCTAACTATGGCCACACCTTC. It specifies CSGTGGSNYGHTF.

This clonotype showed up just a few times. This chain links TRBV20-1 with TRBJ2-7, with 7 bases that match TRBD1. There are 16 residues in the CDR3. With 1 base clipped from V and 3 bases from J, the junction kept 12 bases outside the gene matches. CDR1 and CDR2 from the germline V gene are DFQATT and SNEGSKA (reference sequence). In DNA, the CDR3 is TGCAGTGCTAGAGGGTCTAACAGGGGATTGGGCTACGAGCAGTACTTC. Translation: CSARGSNRGLGYEQYF.

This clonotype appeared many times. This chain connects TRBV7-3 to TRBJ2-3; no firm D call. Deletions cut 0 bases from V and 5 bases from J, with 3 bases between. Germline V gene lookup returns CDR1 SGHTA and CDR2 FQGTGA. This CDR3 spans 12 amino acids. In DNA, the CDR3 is TGTGCCAGCAGCTTAACCGGAGATACGCAGTATTTT. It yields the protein CASSLTGDTQYF.

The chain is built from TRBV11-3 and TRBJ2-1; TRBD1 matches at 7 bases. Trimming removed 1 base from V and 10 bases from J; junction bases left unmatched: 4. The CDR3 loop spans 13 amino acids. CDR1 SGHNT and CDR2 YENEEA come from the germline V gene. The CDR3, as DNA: TGTGCCAGCAGCTTAGTAAAACAGGGGGAGCAGTTCTTC. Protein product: CASSLVKQGEQFF.

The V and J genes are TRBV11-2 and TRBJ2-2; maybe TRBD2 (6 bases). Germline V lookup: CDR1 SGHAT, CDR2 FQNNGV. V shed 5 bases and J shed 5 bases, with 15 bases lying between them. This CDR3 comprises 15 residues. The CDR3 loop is CASSEIGGSTGELFF. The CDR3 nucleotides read TGTGCCAGCAGCGAGATCGGGGGTAGTACCGGGGAGCTGTTTTTT. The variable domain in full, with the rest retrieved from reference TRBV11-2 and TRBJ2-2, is EAGVAQSPRYKIIEKRQSVAFWCNPISGHATLYWYQQILGQGPKLLIQFQNNGVVDDSQLPKDRFSAERLKGVDSTLKIQPAKLEDSAVYLCASSEIGGSTGELFFGEGSRLTVL.

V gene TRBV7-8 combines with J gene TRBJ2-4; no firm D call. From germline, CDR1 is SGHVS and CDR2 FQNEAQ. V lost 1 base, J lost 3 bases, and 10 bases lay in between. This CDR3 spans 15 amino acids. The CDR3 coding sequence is TGTGCCAGCAGCTTAGTTACGTTTGGCAAAAACATTCAGTACTTC. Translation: CASSLVTFGKNIQYF. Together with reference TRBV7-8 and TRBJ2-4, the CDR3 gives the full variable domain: GAGVSQSPRYKVAKRGQDVALRCDPISGHVSLFWYQQALGQGPEFLTYFQNEAQLDKSGLPSDRFFAERPEGSVSTLKIQRTQQEDSAVYLCASSLVTFGKNIQYFGAGTRLSVL.

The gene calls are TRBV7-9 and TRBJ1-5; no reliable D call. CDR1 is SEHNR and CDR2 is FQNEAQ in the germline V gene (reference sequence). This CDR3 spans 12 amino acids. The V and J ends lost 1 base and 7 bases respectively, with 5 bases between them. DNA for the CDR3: TGTGCCAGCAGCTTAGGGGCACAGCCCCAGCATTTT. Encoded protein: CASSLGAQPQHF. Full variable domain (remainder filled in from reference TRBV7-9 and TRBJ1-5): DTGVSQNPRHKITKRGQNVTFRCDPISEHNRLYWYRQTLGQGPEFLTYFQNEAQLEKSRLLSDRFSAERPKGSFSTLEIQRTEQGDSAMYLCASSLGAQPQHFGDGTRLSIL.

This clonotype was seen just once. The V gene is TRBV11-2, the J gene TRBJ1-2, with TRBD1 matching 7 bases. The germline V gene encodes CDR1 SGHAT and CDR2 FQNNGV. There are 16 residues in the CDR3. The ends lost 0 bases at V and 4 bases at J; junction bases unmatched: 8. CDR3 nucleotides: TGTGCCAGCAGCTTAGATCGGGGAGGGGGCTTCTATGGCTACACCTTC. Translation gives CASSLDRGGGFYGYTF.

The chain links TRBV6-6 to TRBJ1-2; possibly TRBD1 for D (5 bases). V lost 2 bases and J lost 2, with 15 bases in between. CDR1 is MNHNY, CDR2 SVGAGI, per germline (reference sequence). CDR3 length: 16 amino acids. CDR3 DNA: TGTGCCAGCAGTTACGTCCAGGGCAGTAAAAACTATGGCTACACCTTC. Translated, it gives CASSYVQGSKNYGYTF.

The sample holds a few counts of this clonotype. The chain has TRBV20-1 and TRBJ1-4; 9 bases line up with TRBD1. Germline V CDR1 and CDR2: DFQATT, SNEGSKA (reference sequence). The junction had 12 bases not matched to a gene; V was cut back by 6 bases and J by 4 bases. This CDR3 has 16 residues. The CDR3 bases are TGCAGTGCCCTCCACCGGGACAGGGCTTTTAATGAAAAACTGTTTTTT. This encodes CSALHRDRAFNEKLFF.

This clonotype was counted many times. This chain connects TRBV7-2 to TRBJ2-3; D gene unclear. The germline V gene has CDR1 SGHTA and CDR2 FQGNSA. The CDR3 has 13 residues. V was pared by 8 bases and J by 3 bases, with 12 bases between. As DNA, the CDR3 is TGTGCCAGCCAGGCGGAAATAACAGATACGCAGTATTTT. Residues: CASQAEITDTQYF.

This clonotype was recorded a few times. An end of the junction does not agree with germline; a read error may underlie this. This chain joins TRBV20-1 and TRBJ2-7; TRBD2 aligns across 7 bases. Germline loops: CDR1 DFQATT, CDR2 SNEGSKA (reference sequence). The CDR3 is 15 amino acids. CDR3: CSARVPAGNSYEQYF. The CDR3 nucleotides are TGCAGTGCTAGAGTGCCAGCGGGGAACTCCTATGAGCAGTACTTC.

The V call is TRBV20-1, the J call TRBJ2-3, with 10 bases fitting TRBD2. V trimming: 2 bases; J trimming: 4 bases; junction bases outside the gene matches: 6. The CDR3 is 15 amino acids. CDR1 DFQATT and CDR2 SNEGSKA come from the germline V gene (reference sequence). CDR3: CSARRQRGGADTQYF. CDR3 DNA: TGCAGTGCTAGACGTCAGCGGGGGGGCGCAGATACGCAGTATTTT.

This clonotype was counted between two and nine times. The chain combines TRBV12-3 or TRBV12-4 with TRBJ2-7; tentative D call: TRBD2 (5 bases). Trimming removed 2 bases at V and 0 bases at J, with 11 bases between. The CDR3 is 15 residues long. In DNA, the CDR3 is TGTGCCAGCAGTTTAACTGCAGGAGGCTCCTACGAGCAGTACTTC. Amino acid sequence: CASSLTAGGSYEQYF.